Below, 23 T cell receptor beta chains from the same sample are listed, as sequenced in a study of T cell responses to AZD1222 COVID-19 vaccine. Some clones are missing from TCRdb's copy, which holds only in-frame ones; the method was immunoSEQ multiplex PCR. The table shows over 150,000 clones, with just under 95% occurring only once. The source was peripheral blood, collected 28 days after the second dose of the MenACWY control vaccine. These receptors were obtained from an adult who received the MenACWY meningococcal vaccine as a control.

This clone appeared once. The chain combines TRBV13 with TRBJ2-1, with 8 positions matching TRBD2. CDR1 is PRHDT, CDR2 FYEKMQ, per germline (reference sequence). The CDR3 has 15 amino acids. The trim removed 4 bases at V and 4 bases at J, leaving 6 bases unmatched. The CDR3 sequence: CASSSRVAGYNEQFF. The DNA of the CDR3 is TGTGCCAGCAGCTCTCGGGTAGCGGGGTACAATGAGCAGTTCTTC.

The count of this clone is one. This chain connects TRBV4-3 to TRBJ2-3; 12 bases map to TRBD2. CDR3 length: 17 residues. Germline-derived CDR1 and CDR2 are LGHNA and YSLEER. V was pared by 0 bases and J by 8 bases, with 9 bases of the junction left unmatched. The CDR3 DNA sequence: TGCGCCAGCAGCCAAGATTGGGCTAGCGGGGGGGTAGGTACGCAGTATTTT. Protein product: CASSQDWASGGVGTQYF.

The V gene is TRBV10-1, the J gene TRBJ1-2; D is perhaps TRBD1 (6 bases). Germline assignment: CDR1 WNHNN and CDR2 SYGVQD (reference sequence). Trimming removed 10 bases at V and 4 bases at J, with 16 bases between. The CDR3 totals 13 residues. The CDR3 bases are TGCGCCACTATCCAGGGGCCCCGCTATGGCTACACCTTC. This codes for CATIQGPRYGYTF.

CDR3 nucleotide sequence: TGTGCCAGCAGCCCCGTGGACCTTCCTAATTCACCCCTCCACTTT. Translating gives CASSPVDLPNSPLHF. The chain combines TRBV7-3 with TRBJ1-6; D is ambiguous. Trimming left V 5 bases short and J 6 bases short, with 14 bases between. The V gene's germline CDR1 is SGHTA and CDR2 FQGTGA. The CDR3 loop spans 15 amino acids.

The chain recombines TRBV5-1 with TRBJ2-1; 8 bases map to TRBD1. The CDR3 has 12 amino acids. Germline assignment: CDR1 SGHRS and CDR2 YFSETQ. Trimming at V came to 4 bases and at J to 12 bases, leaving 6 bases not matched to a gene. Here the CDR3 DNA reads TGCGCCAGCAGCGTGGACAGGGTACCGCAGTTCTTC. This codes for CASSVDRVPQFF.

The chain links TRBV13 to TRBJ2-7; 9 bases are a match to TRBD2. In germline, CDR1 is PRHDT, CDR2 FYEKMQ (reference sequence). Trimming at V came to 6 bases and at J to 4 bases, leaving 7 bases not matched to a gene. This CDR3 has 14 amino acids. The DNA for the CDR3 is TGTGCCAGCAGGGCGGCGGGGGGGCCTTACGAGCAGTACTTC. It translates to CASRAAGGPYEQYF.

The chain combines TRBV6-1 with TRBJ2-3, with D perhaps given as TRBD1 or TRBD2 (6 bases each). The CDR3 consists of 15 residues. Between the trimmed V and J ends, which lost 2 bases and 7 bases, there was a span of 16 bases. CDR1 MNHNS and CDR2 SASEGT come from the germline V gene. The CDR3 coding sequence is TGTGCCAGCAGTGAAATTGGAGGGGGGCCGTATACGCAGTATTTT. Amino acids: CASSEIGGGPYTQYF.

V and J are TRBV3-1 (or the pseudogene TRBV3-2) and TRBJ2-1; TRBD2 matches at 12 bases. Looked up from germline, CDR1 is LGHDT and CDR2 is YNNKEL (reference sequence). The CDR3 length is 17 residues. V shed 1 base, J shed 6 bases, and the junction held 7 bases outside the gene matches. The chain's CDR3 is CASSQASWTSGANEQFF. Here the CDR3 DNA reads TGTGCCAGCAGCCAAGCCTCGTGGACTAGCGGGGCCAATGAGCAGTTCTTC.

The CDR3 region is CASSFSDNEQFF. DNA of the CDR3: TGTGCCAGCAGTTTCTCGGACAATGAGCAGTTCTTC. The rearrangement links TRBV12-3 or TRBV12-4 to TRBJ2-1; D is undetermined. The CDR3 extends over 12 amino acids. Trimming cost V 3 bases and J 5 bases, with 5 bases left between them.

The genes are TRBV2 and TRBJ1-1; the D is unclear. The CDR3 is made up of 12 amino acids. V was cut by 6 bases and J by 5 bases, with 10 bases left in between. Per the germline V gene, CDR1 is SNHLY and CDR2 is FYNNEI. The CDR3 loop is CASRMTGTEAFF. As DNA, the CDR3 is TGTGCCAGCAGGATGACCGGGACTGAAGCTTTCTTT.

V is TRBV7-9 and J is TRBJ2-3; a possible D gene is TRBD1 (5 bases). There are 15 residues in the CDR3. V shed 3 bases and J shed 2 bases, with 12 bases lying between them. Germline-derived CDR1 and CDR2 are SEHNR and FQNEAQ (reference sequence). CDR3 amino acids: CASSFQGGITDTQYF. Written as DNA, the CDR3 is TGTGCCAGCAGCTTCCAGGGTGGGATCACAGATACGCAGTATTTT.

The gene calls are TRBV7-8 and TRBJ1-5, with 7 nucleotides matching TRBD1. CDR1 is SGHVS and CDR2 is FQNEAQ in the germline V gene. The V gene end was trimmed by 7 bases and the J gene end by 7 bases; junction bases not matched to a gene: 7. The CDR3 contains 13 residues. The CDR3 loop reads CASTLDRAQPQHF. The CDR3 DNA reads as TGTGCCAGCACCCTAGACAGGGCCCAGCCCCAGCATTTT.

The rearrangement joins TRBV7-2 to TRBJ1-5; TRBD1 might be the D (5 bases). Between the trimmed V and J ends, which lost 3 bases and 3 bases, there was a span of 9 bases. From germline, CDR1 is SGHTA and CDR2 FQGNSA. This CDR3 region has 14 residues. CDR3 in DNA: TGTGCCAGCAGCTTGGGGACCTTCAATCAGCCCCAGCATTTT. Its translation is CASSLGTFNQPQHF.

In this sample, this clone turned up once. DNA of the CDR3: TGTGCCAGCAGCACACCTGAGACCCAGTACTTC. This encodes CASSTPETQYF. J is TRBJ2-5 and V is TRBV3-1 (or the pseudogene TRBV3-2); D is undetermined. Trimming stripped 5 bases from V and 5 bases from J, with 6 bases between. CDR1 is LGHDT and CDR2 is YNNKEL in the germline V gene (reference sequence). This CDR3 spans 11 amino acids.

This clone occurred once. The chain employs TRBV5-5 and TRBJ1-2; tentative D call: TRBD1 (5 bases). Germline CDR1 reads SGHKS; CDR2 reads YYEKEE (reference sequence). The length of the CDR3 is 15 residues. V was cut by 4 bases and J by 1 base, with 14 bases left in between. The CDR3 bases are TGTGCCAGCAGCCCTACAGTCAGGGTTAACTATGGCTACACCTTC. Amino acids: CASSPTVRVNYGYTF.

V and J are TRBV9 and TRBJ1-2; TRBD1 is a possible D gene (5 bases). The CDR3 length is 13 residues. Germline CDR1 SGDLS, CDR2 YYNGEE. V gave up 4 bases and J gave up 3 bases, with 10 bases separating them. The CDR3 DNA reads TGTGCCAGCAGCCCGGGACTCTACTATGGCTACACCTTC. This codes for CASSPGLYYGYTF.

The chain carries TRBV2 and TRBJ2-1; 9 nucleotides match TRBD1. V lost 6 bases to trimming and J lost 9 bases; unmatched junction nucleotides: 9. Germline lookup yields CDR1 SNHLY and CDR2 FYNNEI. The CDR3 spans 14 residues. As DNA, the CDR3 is TGTGCCAGCAGCCGGGACAGGGAATCCGGTGAGCAGTTCTTC. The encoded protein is CASSRDRESGEQFF.

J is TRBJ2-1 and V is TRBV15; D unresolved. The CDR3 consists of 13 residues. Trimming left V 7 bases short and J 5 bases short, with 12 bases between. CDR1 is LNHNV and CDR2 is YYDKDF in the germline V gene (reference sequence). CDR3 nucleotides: TGTGCCACCAACCCGGACCTCAACAATGAGCAGTTCTTC. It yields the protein CATNPDLNNEQFF.

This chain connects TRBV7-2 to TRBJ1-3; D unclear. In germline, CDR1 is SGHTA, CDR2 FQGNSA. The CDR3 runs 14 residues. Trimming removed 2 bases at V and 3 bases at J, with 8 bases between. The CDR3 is CASSLTLVGNTIYF. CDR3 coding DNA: TGTGCCAGCAGCTTAACGTTAGTTGGAAACACCATATATTTT.

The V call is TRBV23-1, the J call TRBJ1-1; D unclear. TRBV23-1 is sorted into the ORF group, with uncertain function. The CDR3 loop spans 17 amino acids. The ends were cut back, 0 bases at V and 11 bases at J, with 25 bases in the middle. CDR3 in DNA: TGCGCCAGCAGTCAATCTTTGCCCCGATCCAAAATGGGATTTGCTTTCTTT. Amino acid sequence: CASSQSLPRSKMGFAFF.

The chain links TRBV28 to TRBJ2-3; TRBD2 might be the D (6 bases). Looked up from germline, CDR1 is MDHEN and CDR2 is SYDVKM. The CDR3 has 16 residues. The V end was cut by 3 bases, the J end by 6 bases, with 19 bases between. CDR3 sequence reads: CASSFPSGVTPDTQYF. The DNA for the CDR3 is TGTGCCAGCAGTTTCCCATCGGGGGTTACCCCCGATACGCAGTATTTT.

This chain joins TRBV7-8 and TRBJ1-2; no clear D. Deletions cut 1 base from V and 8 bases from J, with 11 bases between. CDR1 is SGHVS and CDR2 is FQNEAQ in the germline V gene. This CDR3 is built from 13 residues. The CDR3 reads CASSLDTKGGYTF. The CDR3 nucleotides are TGTGCCAGCAGCTTAGACACCAAAGGCGGCTACACCTTC.

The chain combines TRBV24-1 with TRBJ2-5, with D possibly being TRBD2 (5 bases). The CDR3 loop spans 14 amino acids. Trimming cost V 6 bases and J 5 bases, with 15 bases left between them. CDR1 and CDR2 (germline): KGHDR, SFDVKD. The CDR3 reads CATSPSLPGETQYF. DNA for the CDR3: TGTGCCACCAGTCCATCTCTCCCGGGGGAGACCCAGTACTTC.